This record covers a single TCR beta chain. The assay was immunoSEQ multiplex PCR, and TCRdb's table has in-frame clones only and misses some. The sample has a few hundred thousand clones, 85% seen once. This record belongs to a study of blood T cell repertoires in COVID-19. V lost 0 bases, J lost 5 bases, and 20 bases lay in between. The CDR3 length is 17 residues. Germline loops: CDR1 SGDLS, CDR2 YYNGEE. This chain connects TRBV9 to TRBJ1-1, with D maybe TRBD1 (5 bases). The specimen was peripheral blood. The sequence was obtained from a woman aged 18-29 years with acute or convalescent COVID-19. As DNA, the CDR3 is TGTGCCAGCAGCGTAGCTACGGGCAGGGCAGGAAAAACTGAAGCTTTCTTT. This translates into CASSVATGRAGKTEAFF. Drawing the rest from reference TRBV9 and TRBJ1-1, the complete variable domain is DSGVTQTPKHLITATGQRVTLRCSPRSGDLSVYWYQQSLDQGLQFLIQYYNGEERAKGNILERFSAQQFPDLHSELNLSSLELGDSALYFCASSVATGRAGKTEAFFGQGTRLTVV.